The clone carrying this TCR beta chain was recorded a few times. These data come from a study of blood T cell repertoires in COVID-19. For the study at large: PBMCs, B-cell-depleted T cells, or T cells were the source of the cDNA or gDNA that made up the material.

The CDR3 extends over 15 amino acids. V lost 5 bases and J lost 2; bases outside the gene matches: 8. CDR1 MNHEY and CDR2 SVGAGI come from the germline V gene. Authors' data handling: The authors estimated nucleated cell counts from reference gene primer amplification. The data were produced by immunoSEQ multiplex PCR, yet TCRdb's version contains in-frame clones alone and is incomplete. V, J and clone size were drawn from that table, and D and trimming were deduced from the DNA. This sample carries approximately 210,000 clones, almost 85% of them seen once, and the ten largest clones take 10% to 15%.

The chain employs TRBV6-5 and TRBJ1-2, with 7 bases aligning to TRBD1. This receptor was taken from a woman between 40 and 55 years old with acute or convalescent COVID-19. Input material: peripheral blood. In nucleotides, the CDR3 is TGTGCCAGCAGTCGACACAGGGGACAAAACTATGGCTACACCTTC. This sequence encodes CASSRHRGQNYGYTF.